These T cell receptor beta chains were read from a single sample in a study of synovial regulatory T cells in juvenile arthritis. Profiling relied on immunoSEQ multiplex PCR, and the TCRdb table lists in-frame clones only, not all of them. The sample spans roughly 1,400 clones; the ten largest clones claim 23%. Input material: Treg cells from the synovium. All receptors come from a donor aged 2 to 35 with juvenile idiopathic arthritis. CDR3s include the opening cysteine and the closing phenylalanine or tryptophan. Clone size appears in some rows only: once, few, many, or a class for an expanded clone.

J gene | clone size | V gene | CDR3 protein
TRBJ2-1 | medium-sized | TRBV19 | CASSPPWTGGNEQFF
TRBJ2-7 | NA | TRBV28 | CASIPIQTGSYEQYF
TRBJ2-2 | NA | TRBV27 | CASGRGGIGELFF
TRBJ2-2 | NA | TRBV5-4 | CASSSRTRVRTGELFF
TRBJ2-7 | NA | TRBV2 | CASSAWIRAKSYEQYF
TRBJ1-5 | medium-sized | TRBV6-1 | CASSEGTGRNQPQHF
TRBJ2-7 | medium-sized | TRBV4-2 | CASSHLGRDYEQYF
TRBJ2-1 | medium-sized | TRBV19 | CATKAERQHSYNEQFF
TRBJ1-6 | large | TRBV11-2 | CASSLGGNNSPLHF
TRBJ2-2 | medium-sized | TRBV5-4 | CASSQGAIRAGELFF
TRBJ2-5 | NA | TRBV27 | CASSLFHEQYF
TRBJ2-7 | medium-sized | TRBV5-6 | CASSNPGQGYEQYF
TRBJ2-1 | NA | TRBV9 | CASSDPPGGSYNEQFF